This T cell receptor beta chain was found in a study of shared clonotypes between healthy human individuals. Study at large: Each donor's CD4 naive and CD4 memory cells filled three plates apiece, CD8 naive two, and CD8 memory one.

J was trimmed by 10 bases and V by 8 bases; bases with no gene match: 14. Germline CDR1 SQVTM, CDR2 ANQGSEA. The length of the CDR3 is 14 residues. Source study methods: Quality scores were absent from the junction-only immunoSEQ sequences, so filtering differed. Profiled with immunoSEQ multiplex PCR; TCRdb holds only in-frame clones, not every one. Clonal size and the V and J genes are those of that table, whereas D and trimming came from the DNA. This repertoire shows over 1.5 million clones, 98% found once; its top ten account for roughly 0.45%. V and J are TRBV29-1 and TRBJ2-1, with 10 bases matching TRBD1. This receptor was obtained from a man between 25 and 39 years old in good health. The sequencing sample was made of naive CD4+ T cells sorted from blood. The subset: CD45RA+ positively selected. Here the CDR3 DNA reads TGCAGCATCCAAGATTATGGGACAGGGGAAGAGCAGTTCTTC. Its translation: CSIQDYGTGEEQFF.